This T cell receptor beta chain derives from a study of beta chain features in type 1 diabetes. General observations from the study: A moderate, significant TCRB CDR3 shortening appeared in type 1 diabetes across four CD4+ subsets.

Every single donor gave one heparinised blood draw, and these averaged around 0.12 L. This clone turned up a few times. Antigen unknown. Expressed TCRB transcripts were sequenced after all isolated RNA was converted to cDNA. This table comes from immunoSEQ multiplex PCR, and its TCRdb copy is limited to in-frame clones, with some not included. The sample yields 240,000 or so clones, around 14% seen once. This CDR3 is built from 15 residues. Looked up from germline, CDR1 is SQVTM and CDR2 is ANQGSEA. V was clipped by 6 bases and J by 5 bases; unmatched bases: 7. The sequenced sample consisted of naive CD4+ T cells from blood. This sequence joins TRBV29-1 and TRBJ2-1, with 13 positions matching TRBD2. The sequence was obtained from a young man with type 1 diabetes. As DNA, the CDR3 is TGCAGCGTGGCCCCCGGGACTAGCGGGAACAATGAGCAGTTCTTC. Translated: CSVAPGTSGNNEQFF.